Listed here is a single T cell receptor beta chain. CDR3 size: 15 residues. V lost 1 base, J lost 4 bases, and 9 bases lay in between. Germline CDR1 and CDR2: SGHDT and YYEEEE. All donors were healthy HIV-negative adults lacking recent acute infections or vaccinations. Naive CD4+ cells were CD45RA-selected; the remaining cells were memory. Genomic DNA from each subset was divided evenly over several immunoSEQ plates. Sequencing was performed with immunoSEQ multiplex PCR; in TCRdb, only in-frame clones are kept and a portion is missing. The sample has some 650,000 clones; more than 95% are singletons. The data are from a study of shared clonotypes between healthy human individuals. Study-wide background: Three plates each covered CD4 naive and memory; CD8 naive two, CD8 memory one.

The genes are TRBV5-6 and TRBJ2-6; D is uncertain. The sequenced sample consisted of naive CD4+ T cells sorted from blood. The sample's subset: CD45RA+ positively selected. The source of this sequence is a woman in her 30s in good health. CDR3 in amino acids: CASSLQLLGANVLTF. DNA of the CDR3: TGTGCCAGCAGCTTGCAGCTTCTAGGGGCCAACGTCCTGACTTTC.